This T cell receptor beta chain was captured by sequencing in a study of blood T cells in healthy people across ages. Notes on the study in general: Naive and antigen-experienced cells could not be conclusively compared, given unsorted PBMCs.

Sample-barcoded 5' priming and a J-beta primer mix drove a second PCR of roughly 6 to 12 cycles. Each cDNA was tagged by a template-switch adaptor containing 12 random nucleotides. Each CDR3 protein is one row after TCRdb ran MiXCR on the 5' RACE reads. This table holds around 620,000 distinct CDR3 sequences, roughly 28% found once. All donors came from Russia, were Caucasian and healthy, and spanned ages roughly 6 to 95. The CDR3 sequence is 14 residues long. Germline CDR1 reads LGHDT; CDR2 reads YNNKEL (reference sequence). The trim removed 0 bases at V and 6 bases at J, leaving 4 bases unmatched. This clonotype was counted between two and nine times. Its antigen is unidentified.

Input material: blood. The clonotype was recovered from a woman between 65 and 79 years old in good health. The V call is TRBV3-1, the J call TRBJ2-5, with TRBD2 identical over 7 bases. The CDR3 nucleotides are TGTGCCAGCAGCCAAGAGGGAGGGACGAAGACCCAGTACTTC. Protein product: CASSQEGGTKTQYF.